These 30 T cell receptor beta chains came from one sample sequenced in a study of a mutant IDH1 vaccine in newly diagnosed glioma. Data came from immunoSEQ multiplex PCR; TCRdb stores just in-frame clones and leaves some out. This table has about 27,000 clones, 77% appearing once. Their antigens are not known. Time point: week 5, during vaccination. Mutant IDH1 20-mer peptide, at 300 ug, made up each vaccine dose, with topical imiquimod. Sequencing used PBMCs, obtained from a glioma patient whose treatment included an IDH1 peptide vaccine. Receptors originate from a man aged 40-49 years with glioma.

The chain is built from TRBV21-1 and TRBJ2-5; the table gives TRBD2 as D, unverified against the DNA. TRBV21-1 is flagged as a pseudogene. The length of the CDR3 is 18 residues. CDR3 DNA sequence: TGTGCCAGCAGCAAAGAGTGGGGGACTAGCGGGTACCAAGAGACCCAGTACTTC. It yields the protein CASSKEWGTSGYQETQYF.

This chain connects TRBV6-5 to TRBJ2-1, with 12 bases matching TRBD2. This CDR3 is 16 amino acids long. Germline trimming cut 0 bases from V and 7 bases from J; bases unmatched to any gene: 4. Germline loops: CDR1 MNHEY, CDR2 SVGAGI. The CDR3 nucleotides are TGTGCCAGCAGTTACTCGGCTAGCGGGAGGGCGAATGAGCAGTTCTTC. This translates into CASSYSASGRANEQFF.

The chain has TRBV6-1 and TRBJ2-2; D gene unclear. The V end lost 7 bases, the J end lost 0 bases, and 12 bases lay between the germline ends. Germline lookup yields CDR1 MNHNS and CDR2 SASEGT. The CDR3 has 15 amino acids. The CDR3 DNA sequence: TGTGCCAGCATGTCAAGGTATCCGAACACCGGGGAGCTGTTTTTT. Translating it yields CASMSRYPNTGELFF.

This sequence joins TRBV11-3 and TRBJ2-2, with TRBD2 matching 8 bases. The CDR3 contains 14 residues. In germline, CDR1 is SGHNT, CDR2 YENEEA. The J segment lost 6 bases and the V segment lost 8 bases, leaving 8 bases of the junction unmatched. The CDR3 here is CASGGTSLSGELFF. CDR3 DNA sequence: TGTGCCAGCGGTGGGACTAGTTTGTCCGGGGAGCTGTTTTTT.

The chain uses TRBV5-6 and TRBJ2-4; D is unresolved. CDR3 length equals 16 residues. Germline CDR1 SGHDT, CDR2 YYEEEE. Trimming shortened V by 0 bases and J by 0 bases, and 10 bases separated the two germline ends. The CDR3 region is CASSLGGSLAKNIQYF. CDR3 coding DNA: TGTGCCAGCAGCTTGGGGGGTTCACTAGCCAAAAACATTCAGTACTTC. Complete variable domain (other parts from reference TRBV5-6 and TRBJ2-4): DAGVTQSPTHLIKTRGQQVTLRCSPKSGHDTVSWYQQALGQGPQFIFQYYEEEERQRGNFPDRFSGHQFPNYSSELNVNALLLGDSALYLCASSLGGSLAKNIQYFGAGTRLSVL.

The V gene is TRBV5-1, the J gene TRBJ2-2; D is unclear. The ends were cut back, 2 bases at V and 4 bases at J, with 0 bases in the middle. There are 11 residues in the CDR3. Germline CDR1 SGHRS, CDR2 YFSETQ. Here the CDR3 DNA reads TGCGCCAGCAGCTTCACCGGGGAGCTGTTTTTT. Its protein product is CASSFTGELFF.

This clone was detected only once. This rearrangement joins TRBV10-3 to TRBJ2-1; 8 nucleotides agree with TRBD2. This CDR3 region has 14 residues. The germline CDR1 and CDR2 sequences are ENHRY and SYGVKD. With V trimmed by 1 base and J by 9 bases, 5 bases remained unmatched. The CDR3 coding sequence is TGTGCCATCAGTGAGTGGACGGGAGGGGGTGAGCAGTTCTTC. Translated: CAISEWTGGGEQFF.

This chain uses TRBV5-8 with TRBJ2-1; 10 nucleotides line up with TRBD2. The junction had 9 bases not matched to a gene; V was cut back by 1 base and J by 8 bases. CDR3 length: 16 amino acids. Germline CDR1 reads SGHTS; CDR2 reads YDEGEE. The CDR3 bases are TGTGCCAGCAGCTTGAGCGGGGGGGCTCGGTTCGATGAGCAGTTCTTC. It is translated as CASSLSGGARFDEQFF. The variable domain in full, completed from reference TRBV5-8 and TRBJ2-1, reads EAGVTQSPTHLIKTRGQQATLRCSPISGHTSVYWYQQALGLGLQFLLWYDEGEERNRGNFPPRFSGRQFPNYSSELNVNALELEDSALYLCASSLSGGARFDEQFFGPGTRLTVL.

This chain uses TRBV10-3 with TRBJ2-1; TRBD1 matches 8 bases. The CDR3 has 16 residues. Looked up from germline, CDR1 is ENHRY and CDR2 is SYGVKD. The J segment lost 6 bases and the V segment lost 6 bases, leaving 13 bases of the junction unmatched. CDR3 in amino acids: CAISSPTGVYSNEQFF. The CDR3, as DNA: TGTGCCATCAGCTCTCCGACAGGGGTCTACTCCAATGAGCAGTTCTTC.

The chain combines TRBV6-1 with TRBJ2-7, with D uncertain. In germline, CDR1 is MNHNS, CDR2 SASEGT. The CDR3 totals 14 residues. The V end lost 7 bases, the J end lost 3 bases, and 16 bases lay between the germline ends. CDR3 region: CASTERRGIYEQYF. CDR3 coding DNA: TGTGCCAGCACCGAAAGGAGAGGAATCTACGAGCAGTACTTC.

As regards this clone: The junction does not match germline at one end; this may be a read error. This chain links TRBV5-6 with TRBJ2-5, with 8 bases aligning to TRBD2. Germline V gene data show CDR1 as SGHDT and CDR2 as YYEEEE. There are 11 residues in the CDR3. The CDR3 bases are TGTGCCAGCAGCGGGACTAGGAGGGTGGACTTC. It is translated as CASSGTRRVDF.

The chain's CDR3 is CATSRNLGSLRETQYF. The DNA for the CDR3 is TGTGCCACCAGCAGGAACCTAGGCAGCCTTCGAGAGACCCAGTACTTC. J is TRBJ2-5 and V is TRBV15; D is ambiguous. The CDR3 runs to 16 residues. V was pared by 3 bases and J by 4 bases, with 18 bases between. Germline loops: CDR1 LNHNV, CDR2 YYDKDF (reference sequence). Supplemented by reference TRBV15 and TRBJ2-5, the full variable domain reads DAMVIQNPRYQVTQFGKPVTLSCSQTLNHNVMYWYQQKSSQAPKLLFHYYDKDFNNEADTPDNFQSRRPNTSFCFLDIRSPGLGDTAMYLCATSRNLGSLRETQYFGPGTRLLVL.

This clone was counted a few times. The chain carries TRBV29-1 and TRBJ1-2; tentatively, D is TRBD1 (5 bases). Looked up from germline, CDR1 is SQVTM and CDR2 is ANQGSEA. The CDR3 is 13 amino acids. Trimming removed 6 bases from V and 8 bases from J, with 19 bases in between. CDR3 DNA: TGCAGCGTGTGGACGACAAGGGGTTACGGCTACACCTTC. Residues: CSVWTTRGYGYTF.

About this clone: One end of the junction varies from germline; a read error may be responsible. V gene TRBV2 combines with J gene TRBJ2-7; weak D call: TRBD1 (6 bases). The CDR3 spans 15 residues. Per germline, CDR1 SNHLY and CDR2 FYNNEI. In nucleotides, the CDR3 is TGTGTCAGCAGGTCACCCGGGACAAAGACAGACGAGCAGTACTTC. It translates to CVSRSPGTKTDEQYF.

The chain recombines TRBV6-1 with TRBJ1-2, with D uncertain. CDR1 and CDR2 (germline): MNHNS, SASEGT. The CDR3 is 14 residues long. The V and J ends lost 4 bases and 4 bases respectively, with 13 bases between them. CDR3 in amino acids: CASSVSGGGYGYTF. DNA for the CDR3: TGTGCCAGCAGTGTCTCAGGTGGAGGCTATGGCTACACCTTC.

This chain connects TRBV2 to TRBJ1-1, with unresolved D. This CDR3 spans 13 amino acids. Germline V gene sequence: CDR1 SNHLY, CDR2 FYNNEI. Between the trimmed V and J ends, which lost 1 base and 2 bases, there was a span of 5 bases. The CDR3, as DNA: TGTGCCAGCAGTGAAGGCCTCAACACTGAAGCTTTCTTT. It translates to CASSEGLNTEAFF.

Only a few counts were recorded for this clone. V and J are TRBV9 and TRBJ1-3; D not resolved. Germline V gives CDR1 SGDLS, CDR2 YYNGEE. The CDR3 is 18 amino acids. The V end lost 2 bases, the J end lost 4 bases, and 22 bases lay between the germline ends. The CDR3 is CASSVGRESASRGNTIYF. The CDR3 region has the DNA TGTGCCAGCAGCGTGGGAAGAGAGTCTGCCTCGAGAGGAAACACCATATATTTT.

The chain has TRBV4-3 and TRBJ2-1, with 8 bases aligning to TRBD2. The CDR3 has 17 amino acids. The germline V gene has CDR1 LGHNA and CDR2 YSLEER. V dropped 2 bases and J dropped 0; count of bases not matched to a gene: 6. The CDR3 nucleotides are TGCGCCAGCAGCCAACGCGGCGGGAGGAGCTCCTACAATGAGCAGTTCTTC. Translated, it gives CASSQRGGRSSYNEQFF.

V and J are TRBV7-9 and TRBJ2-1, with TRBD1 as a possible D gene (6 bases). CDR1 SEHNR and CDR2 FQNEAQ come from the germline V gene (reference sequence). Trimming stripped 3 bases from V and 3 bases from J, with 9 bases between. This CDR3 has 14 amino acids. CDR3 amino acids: CASSFQDSYNEQFF. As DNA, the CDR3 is TGTGCCAGCAGCTTCCAGGACAGCTACAATGAGCAGTTCTTC. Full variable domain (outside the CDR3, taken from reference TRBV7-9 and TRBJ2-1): DTGVSQNPRHKITKRGQNVTFRCDPISEHNRLYWYRQTLGQGPEFLTYFQNEAQLEKSRLLSDRFSAERPKGSFSTLEIQRTEQGDSAMYLCASSFQDSYNEQFFGPGTRLTVL.

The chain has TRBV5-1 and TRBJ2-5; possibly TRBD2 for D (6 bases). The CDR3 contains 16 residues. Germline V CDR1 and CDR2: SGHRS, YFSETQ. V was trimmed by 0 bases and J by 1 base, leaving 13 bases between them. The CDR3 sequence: CASSLGWASAQETQYF. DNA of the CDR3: TGCGCCAGCAGCTTGGGGTGGGCTAGCGCCCAAGAGACCCAGTACTTC. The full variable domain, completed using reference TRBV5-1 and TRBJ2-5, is KAGVTQTPRYLIKTRGQQVTLSCSPISGHRSVSWYQQTPGQGLQFLFEYFSETQRNKGNFPGRFSGRQFSNSRSEMNVSTLELGDSALYLCASSLGWASAQETQYFGPGTRLLVL.

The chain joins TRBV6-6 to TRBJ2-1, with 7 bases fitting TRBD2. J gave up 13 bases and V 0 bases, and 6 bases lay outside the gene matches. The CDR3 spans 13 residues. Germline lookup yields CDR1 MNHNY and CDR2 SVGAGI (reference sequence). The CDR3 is CASSYSTPSGQFF. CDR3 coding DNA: TGTGCCAGCAGTTACTCGACCCCTAGCGGACAGTTCTTC.

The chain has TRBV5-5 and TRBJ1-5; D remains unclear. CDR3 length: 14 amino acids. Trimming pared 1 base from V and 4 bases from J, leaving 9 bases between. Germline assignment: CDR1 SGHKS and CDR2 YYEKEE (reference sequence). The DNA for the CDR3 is TGTGCCAGCAGCTTGCTGATCCCGAATCAGCCCCAGCATTTT. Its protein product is CASSLLIPNQPQHF.

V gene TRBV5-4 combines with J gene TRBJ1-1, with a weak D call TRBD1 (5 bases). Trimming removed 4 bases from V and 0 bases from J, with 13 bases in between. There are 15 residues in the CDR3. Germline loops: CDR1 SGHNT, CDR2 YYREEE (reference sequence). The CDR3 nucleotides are TGTGCCAGCAGCCCTCCCGGGGCGGTGAACACTGAAGCTTTCTTT. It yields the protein CASSPPGAVNTEAFF.

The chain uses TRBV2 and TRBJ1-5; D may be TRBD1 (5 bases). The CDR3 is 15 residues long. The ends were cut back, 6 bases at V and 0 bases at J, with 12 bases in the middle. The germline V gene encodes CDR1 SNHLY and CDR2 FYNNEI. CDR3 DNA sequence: TGTGCCAGCAGCTCAGGGCCGGATAGCAATCAGCCCCAGCATTTT. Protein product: CASSSGPDSNQPQHF.

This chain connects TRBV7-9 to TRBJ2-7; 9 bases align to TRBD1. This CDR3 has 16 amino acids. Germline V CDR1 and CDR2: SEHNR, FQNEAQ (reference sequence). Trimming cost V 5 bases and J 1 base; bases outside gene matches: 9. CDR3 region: CASSRMGQGTSYEQYV. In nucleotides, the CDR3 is TGTGCCAGCAGCCGAATGGGACAGGGAACGTCCTACGAGCAGTACGTC.

The DNA for the CDR3 is TGTGCCAGCAGCAAAGCACGAGGGGGAAACACCATATATTTT. This codes for CASSKARGGNTIYF. V and J are TRBV9 and TRBJ1-3; D is ambiguous. Germline CDR1 reads SGDLS; CDR2 reads YYNGEE. V was pared by 4 bases and J by 4 bases, with 12 bases between. This CDR3 spans 14 amino acids.

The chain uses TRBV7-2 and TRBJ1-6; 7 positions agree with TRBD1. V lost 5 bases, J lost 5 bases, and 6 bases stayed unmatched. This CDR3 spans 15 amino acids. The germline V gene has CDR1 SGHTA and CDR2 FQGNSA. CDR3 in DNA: TGTGCCAGCAGCCAGACCGGGACAGATAATTCACCCCTCCACTTT. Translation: CASSQTGTDNSPLHF.

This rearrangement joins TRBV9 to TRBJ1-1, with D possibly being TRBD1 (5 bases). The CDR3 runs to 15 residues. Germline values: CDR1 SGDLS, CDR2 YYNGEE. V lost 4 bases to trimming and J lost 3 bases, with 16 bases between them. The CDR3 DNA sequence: TGTGCCAGCAGCCCTCTGGGGGAGGGGTACACTGAAGCTTTCTTT. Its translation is CASSPLGEGYTEAFF.

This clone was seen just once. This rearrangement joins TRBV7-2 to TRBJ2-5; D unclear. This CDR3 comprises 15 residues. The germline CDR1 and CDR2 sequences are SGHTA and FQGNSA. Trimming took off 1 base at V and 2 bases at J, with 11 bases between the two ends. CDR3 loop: CASSLGGRGQETQYF. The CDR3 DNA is TGTGCCAGCAGCTTAGGCGGCCGCGGACAAGAGACCCAGTACTTC.

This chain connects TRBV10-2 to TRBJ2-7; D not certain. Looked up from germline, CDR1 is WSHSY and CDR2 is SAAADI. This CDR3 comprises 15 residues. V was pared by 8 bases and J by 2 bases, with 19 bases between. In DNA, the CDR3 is TGCGCCAGCCGCCTCAGTCGTATTCGGACCTACGAGCAGTACTTC. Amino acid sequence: CASRLSRIRTYEQYF.